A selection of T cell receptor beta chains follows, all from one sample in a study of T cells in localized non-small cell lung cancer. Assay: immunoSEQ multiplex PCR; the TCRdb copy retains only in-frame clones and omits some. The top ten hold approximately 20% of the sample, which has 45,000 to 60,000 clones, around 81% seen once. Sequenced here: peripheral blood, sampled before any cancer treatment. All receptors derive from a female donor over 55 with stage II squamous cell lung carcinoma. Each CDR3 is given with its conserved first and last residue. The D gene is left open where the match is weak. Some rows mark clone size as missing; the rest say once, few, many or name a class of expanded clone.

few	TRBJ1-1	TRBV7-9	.	TGTGCCAGCAGCTTCTGGATGAACACTGAAGCTTTCTTT	CASSFWMNTEAFF
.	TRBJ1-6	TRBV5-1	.	TGCGCCAGCAGCTTGGCTCAGGGAAATTCACCCCTCCACTTT	CASSLAQGNSPLHF
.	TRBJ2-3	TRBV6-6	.	TGTGCCAGCAGAACATGGGGGGCGGGCACAGATACGCAGTATTTT	CASRTWGAGTDTQYF
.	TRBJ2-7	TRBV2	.	TGTGCCACACAAGTCGGCCTAACCACCTACGAGCAGTACTTC	CATQVGLTTYEQYF
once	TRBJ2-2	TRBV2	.	TGTGCCAGCAGCTACACCGGGGAGCTGTTTTTT	CASSYTGELFF
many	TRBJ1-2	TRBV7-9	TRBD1	TGTGCCAGCAGCCCCCGATCGGTGACAGGGGACGGCTACACCTTC	CASSPRSVTGDGYTF
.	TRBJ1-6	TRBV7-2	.	TGTGCCAGCAGCTTAGTCGCAGCCTCCAATTCACCCCTCCACTTT	CASSLVAASNSPLHF
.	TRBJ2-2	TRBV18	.	TGTGCCAGCTCACCAAACCCTCGCTCGGGGACCGGGGAGCTGTTTTTT	CASSPNPRSGTGELFF
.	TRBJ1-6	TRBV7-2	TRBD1	TGTGCCAGCAGCTTAGAGCAGAAGACAGGGTCTTCACCCCTCCACTTT	CASSLEQKTGSSPLHF
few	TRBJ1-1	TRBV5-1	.	TGCGCCAGCAGCACGGGACACCAACTTGGGAACACTGAAGCTTTCTTT	CASSTGHQLGNTEAFF
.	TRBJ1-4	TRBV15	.	TGTGCCACCAGCCGCTACACTAATGAAAAACTGTTTTTT	CATSRYTNEKLFF
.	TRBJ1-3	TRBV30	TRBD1	TGTGCCTGGAGTAGAGCCGGGACAGGGATTTCGCAGGGAAACACCATATATTTT	CAWSRAGTGISQGNTIYF
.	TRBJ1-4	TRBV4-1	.	TGCGCCAGCAGCCTCGGCACCTTTGGTGAAAAACTGTTTTTT	CASSLGTFGEKLFF
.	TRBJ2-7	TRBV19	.	TGTGCCAGTAGTCCCCCGGGGCGTCAGAAGAGCTCCTACGAGCAGTACTTC	CASSPPGRQKSSYEQYF